Reported below is one T cell receptor beta chain. The source of the sample is a study of control samples from healthy donors and cancer patients. V gave up 11 bases and J gave up 3 bases; unmatched junction bases: 7. This CDR3 spans 13 amino acids. The germline CDR1 and CDR2 sequences are MNHEY and SVGAGI. The protocol was immunoSEQ multiplex PCR, while the TCRdb copy is restricted to in-frame clones and leaves out a portion. The sample yields 350,000 to 450,000 clones, roughly 90% seen once. Sequenced input: PBMCs. The TCR sequence derives from a man aged 40-49 years with head and neck cancer. The chain employs TRBV6-5 and TRBJ2-3; 8 bases fit TRBD2. The CDR3 reads CAGIAGPTDTQYF. CDR3 nucleotide sequence: TGTGCCGGAATAGCGGGGCCGACAGATACGCAGTATTTT.